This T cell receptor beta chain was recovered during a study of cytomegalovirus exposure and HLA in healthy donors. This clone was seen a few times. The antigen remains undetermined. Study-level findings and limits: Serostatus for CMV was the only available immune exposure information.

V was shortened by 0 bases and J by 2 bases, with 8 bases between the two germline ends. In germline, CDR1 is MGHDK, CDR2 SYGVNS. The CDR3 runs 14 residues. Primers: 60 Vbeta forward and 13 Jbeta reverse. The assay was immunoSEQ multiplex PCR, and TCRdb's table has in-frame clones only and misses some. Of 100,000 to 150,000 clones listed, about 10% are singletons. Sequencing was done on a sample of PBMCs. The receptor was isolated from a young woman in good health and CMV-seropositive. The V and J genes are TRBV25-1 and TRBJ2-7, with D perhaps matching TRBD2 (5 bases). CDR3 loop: CASSEYEGAYEQYF. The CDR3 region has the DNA TGTGCCAGCAGTGAATATGAGGGAGCCTACGAGCAGTACTTC.